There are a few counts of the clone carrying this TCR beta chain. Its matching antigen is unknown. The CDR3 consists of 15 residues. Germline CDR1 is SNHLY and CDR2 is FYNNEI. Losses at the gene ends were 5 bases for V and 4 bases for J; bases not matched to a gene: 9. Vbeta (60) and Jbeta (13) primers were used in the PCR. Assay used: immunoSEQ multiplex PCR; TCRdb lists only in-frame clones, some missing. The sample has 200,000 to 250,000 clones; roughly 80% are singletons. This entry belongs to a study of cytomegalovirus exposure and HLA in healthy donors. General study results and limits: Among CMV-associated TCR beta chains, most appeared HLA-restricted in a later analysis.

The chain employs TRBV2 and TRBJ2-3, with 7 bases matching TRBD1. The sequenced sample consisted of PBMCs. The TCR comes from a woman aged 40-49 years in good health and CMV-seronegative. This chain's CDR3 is CASSQGRGGADTQYF. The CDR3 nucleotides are TGTGCCAGCAGTCAAGGGAGAGGGGGCGCAGATACGCAGTATTTT.